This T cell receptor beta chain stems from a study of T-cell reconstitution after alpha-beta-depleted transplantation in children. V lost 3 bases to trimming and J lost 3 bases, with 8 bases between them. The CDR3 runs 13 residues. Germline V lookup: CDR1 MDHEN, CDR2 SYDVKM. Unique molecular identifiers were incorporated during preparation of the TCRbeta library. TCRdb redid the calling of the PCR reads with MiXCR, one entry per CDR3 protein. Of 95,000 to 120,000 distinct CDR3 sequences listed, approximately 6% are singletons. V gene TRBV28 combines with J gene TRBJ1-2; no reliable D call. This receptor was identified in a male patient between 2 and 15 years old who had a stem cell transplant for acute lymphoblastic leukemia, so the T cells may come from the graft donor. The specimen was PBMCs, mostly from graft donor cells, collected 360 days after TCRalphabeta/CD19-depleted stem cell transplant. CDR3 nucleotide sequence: TGTGCCAGCAGTTTTGGCAGCTACTATGGCTACACCTTC. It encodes CASSFGSYYGYTF.